One T cell receptor beta chain is described in this entry. The antigen is unknown. PCR used 60 Vbeta primers and 13 Jbeta primers. In the original processing: As a later analysis found, there were about 80 million unique TCR beta chains, of which 8.5 million to 14 million were shared. Assay used: immunoSEQ multiplex PCR; TCRdb lists only in-frame clones, some missing. The DNA gave D and trimming, while V, J and clone size come from that table. The sample records over 150,000 clones, 75% being singletons. These data originate in a study of cytomegalovirus exposure and HLA in healthy donors. Study-wide points: Researchers counted 164 TCR beta chains as cytomegalovirus-associated. In vitro checks showed that a few CMV-associated chains really do target CMV antigens.

The V and J ends lost 5 bases and 7 bases, in that order; junction bases with no gene match: 5. The CDR3 totals 14 residues. CDR1 is SGDLS and CDR2 is YYNGEE in the germline V gene. The chain carries TRBV9 and TRBJ1-6; 8 nucleotides align to TRBD1. The sequence was collected from a male donor in good health and CMV-seronegative. Input material: PBMCs. The CDR3 loop is CASSGQGRNSPLHF. The CDR3 DNA sequence: TGTGCCAGCAGTGGACAGGGTAGGAATTCACCCCTCCACTTT.